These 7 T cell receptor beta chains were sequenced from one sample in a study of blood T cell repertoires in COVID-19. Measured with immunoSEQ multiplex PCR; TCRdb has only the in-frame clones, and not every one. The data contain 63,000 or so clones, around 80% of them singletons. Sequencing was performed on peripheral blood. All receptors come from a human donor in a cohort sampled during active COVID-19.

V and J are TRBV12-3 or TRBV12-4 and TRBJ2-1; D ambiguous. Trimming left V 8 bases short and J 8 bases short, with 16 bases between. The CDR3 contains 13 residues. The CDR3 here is CASDDGPSDEQFF. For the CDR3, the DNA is TGTGCCAGCGACGACGGTCCGAGCGATGAGCAGTTCTTC.

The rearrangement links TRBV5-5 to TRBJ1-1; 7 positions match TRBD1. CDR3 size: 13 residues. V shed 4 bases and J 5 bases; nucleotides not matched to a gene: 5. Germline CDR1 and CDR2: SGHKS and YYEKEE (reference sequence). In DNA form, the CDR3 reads TGTGCCAGCAGCCTCCCGGGACAGACTGAAGCTTTCTTT. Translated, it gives CASSLPGQTEAFF.

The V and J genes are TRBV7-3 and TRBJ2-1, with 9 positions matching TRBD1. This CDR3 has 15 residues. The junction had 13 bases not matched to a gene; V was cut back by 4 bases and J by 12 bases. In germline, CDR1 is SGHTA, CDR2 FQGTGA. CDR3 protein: CASSSGTGPGDGQFF. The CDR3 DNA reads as TGTGCCAGCAGCTCTGGGACAGGGCCCGGTGACGGGCAGTTCTTC.

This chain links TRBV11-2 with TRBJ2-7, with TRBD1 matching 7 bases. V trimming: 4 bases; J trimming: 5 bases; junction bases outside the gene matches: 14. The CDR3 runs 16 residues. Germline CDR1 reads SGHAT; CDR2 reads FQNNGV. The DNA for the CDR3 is TGTGCCAGCAGCTCTACATCCAGGGACAGTTCTCACGAGCAGTACTTC. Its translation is CASSSTSRDSSHEQYF.

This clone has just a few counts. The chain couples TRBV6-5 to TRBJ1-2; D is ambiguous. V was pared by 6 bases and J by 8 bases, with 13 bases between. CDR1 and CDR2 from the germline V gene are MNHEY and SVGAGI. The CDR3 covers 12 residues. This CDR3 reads CASSQTGIGYTF. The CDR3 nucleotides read TGTGCCAGCAGCCAAACGGGAATCGGCTACACCTTC.

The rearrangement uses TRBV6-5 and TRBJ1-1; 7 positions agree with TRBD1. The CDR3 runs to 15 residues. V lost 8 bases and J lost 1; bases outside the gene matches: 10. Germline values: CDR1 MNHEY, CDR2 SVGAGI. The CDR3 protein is CASQLRTGANTEAFF. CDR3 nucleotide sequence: TGTGCCAGCCAACTACGGACAGGAGCGAACACTGAAGCTTTCTTT.

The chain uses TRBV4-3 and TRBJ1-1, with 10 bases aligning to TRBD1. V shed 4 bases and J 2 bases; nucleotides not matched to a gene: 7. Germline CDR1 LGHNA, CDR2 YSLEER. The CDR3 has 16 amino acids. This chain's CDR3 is CASSPGTGEFNTEAFF. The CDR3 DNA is TGCGCCAGCAGCCCCGGGACAGGGGAATTCAACACTGAAGCTTTCTTT.